These 8 T cell receptor beta chains were all obtained from the same sample, sequenced in a study of early stage breast cancer tumors. Assay: immunoSEQ multiplex PCR; the TCRdb copy retains only in-frame clones and omits some. The sample lists 30,000 to 35,000 clones; 70% to 75% were seen once. Specimen: blood. The receptors stem from a person in their 40s with breast cancer.

This rearrangement joins TRBV27 to TRBJ2-5; D is perhaps TRBD2 (6 bases). Between the trimmed V and J ends, which lost 5 bases and 4 bases, there was a span of 17 bases. The germline gives CDR1 MNHEY, CDR2 SMNVEV (reference sequence). CDR3 length: 15 amino acids. The CDR3 region is CASSPRAGFGETQYF. The CDR3 DNA follows: TGTGCCAGCAGTCCGCGGGCGGGATTTGGAGAGACCCAGTACTTC.

The chain employs TRBV30 and TRBJ2-2; 8 bases line up with TRBD2. Germline loops: CDR1 GTSNPN, CDR2 SVGIG (reference sequence). J gave up 4 bases and V 5 bases, and 9 bases lay outside the gene matches. CDR3 length: 15 residues. In nucleotides, the CDR3 is TGTGCCTGGCGGGGGGGAGGCGTTTTCACCGGGGAGCTGTTTTTT. As protein: CAWRGGGVFTGELFF.

As regards this clone: An end of the junction does not agree with germline; a read error may underlie this. This sample also contains other DNA sequences that code for the same CDR3. The rearrangement links TRBV27 to TRBJ2-7; weak D call: TRBD1 (6 bases). The CDR3 runs 11 residues. Germline V CDR1 and CDR2: MNHEY, SMNVEV (reference sequence). The CDR3 region has the DNA TGTGCCAGCAGCACAGGGAACGAACAGTACTTC. Translating gives CASSTGNEQYF.

The genes are TRBV7-2 and TRBJ1-2, with no clear D. The CDR3 extends over 15 amino acids. The V and J ends lost 0 bases and 3 bases respectively, with 11 bases between them. CDR1 is SGHTA and CDR2 is FQGNSA in the germline V gene. The chain's CDR3 is CASSLAAGKHYGYTF. CDR3 bases: TGTGCCAGCAGCTTAGCCGCCGGCAAACACTATGGCTACACCTTC. Combining the CDR3 with reference TRBV7-2 and TRBJ1-2 gives the whole variable domain GAGVSQSPSNKVTEKGKDVELRCDPISGHTALYWYRQSLGQGLEFLIYFQGNSAPDKSGLPSDRFSAERTGGSVSTLTIQRTQQEDSAVYLCASSLAAGKHYGYTFGSGTRLTVV.

This chain connects TRBV10-3 to TRBJ2-7; weak D call: TRBD2 (6 bases). Germline V lookup: CDR1 ENHRY, CDR2 SYGVKD. The CDR3 loop spans 16 amino acids. The ends were cut back, 2 bases at V and 0 bases at J, with 14 bases in the middle. CDR3 residues: CAISEMAGKSSYEQYF. The CDR3 region has the DNA TGTGCCATCAGTGAGATGGCGGGGAAAAGCTCCTACGAGCAGTACTTC.

J is TRBJ1-5 and V is TRBV28; 11 bases map to TRBD1. V was clipped by 5 bases and J by 4 bases; unmatched bases: 7. The germline gives CDR1 MDHEN, CDR2 SYDVKM. CDR3 length equals 16 residues. The CDR3 reads CASSNYGTGGNQPQHF. The CDR3 DNA follows: TGTGCCAGCAGTAACTACGGGACAGGGGGGAATCAGCCCCAGCATTTT.

The chain joins TRBV6-1 to TRBJ1-3; D not certain. Germline V gives CDR1 MNHNS, CDR2 SASEGT. V was pared by 5 bases and J by 1 base, with 6 bases between. This CDR3 has 13 amino acids. The CDR3 sequence: CASSRGSGNTIYF. DNA of the CDR3: TGTGCCAGCAGTCGGGGATCTGGAAACACCATATATTTT.

Only one count was recorded for this clone. The chain recombines TRBV27 with TRBJ2-7; D not certain. The germline CDR1 and CDR2 sequences are MNHEY and SMNVEV (reference sequence). This CDR3 is built from 15 residues. The germline V and J ends were trimmed by 0 bases and 6 bases, with 15 bases remaining between them. CDR3 DNA sequence: TGTGCCAGCAGTTTATCGATAGGAGAATGGGGCGAGCAGTACTTC. Residues: CASSLSIGEWGEQYF.